The source of this T cell receptor (beta chain) is a study of Ad26.COV2.S vaccination and SARS-CoV-2 variants (dated by TCRdb to the early 2020s). Regarding the research as a whole: Sequencing of the TCRbeta repertoire served to evaluate the specificity and breadth of SARS-CoV-2-reactive T cell receptors following Ad26.COV2.S vaccination. The TCR-sequenced set comprised about 32 samples: some 19 Ad26.COV2.S vaccine recipients, 5 placebo recipients and 8 SARS-CoV-2 convalescent individuals. What the study reported, not specific to this receptor: Vaccine and placebo recipients had comparable non-spike TCR breadth, which fits with the vaccine containing only spike. Substantial breadth of spike-specific CD8+ and CD4+ T cell responses was reported after vaccination. Spike-specific TCR breadth was higher in Ad26.COV2.S recipients than in placebo recipients (P = 0.0014). The authors noted that the TCR breadth and depth analyses may have underestimated total T cell responses.

In regard to this clone: It has no known antigen specificity. The sample holds no much larger clone one base away, and base qualities are not on file.

The time point label corresponds to: individuals recovered from natural SARS-CoV-2 infection. Measured from the cysteine to the phenylalanine, the CDR3 is 16 residues long. Only the CDR3 DNA stays, 48 bases, in frame from base 1. The immunoSEQ Assay was used to sequence TCRbeta CDR3 regions. After extraction, genomic DNA underwent amplification by bias-controlled multiplex PCR, followed by high-throughput sequencing. Under the source paper's analysis protocol: To quantify the absolute abundance of every unique TCRbeta CDR3 region, sequences were collapsed and filtered. Usable DNA was measured by amplifying reference genes present in all nucleated cells, and TCRbeta template counts were normalized to that usable DNA to estimate T cell fraction. Repertoire TCRs were annotated as SARS-CoV-2-specific when V gene, CDR3 amino acid sequence and J gene were exactly matched to a known reactive TCR set. The reference SARS-CoV-2 TCR set was derived from MIRA and filtered for enrichment in COVID-19-positive ImmuneCODE repertoires, a step that removed public or cross-reactive TCRs. Based on the MIRA antigens, annotated TCRs were further analysed at the level of specific ORF or position within ORF. Breadth was defined as the number of annotated unique rearrangements divided by the total number of unique productive rearrangements, and depth was defined as the summed frequency of the annotated unique rearrangements. TCR breadth was compared between groups using two-sided Wilcoxon rank-sum tests. This is the immuneACCESS table as TCRdb keeps it, with only in-frame sequences that have V and J called. A part of the clones is gone; compared with another copy, unresolved V genes explain less than half, and the rest is unexplained. V and J calls and clone size are as listed in that table; D and trimming were resolved from the DNA. The sample has about 94,000 clones on record, under 90% of them singletons. The ten largest clones add up to approximately 16% of the sample.

This chain joins TRBV21-1 to TRBJ2-7; the DNA was not compared with TRBD1, the D call given in the table. TRBV21-1 is tagged as a pseudogene. This sequence was found in a human donor who had recovered from COVID-19. Here the sequenced sample was peripheral blood, taken after recovery from COVID-19. The sequence in DNA is TGTGCCAGCAGCTACCTTCGGGTCAGGGGGACATGGGAGCAGTACTTC. This gives the protein CASSYLRVRGTWEQYF.